The following is a T cell receptor beta chain sequence with its context. The antigen remains unidentified. CDR1 is SGHRS and CDR2 is YFSETQ in the germline V gene. V lost 0 bases and J lost 4, with 4 bases in between. The CDR3 consists of 13 residues. The data are from a study of response to subunit inactivated influenza vaccine. Notes on the study in general: Only a handful of new T cells, the authors suggested, are recruited with each seasonal influenza vaccination.

TCRdb re-called the RT-PCR reads with MiXCR, one entry per CDR3 protein. The table has roughly 500,000 distinct CDR3 sequences, roughly 27% seen once. This chain connects TRBV5-1 to TRBJ2-2; D is ambiguous. The source was CD4+ T cells sorted from PBMCs, collected 4 to 6 days after vaccination. The receptor's source is a man aged 45-65 years who received an inactivated influenza vaccine. The DNA of the CDR3 is TGCGCCAGCAGCTTGGTCCCCACCGGGGAGCTGTTTTTT. This gives the protein CASSLVPTGELFF.